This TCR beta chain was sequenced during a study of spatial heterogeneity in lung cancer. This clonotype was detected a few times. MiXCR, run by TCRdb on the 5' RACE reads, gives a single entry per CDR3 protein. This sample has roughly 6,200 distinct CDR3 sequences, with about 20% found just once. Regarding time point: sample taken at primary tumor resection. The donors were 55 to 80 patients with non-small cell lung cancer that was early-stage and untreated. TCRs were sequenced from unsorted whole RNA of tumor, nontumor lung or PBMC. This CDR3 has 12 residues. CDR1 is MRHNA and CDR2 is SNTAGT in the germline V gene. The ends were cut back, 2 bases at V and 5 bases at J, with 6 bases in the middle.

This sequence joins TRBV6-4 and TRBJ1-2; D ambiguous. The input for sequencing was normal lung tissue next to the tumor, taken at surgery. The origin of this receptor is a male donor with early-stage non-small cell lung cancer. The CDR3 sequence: CASSDRKYGYTF. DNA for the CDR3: TGTGCCAGCAGTGACAGAAAGTATGGCTACACCTTC.